This T cell receptor beta chain was recovered during a study of cytomegalovirus exposure and HLA in healthy donors. For the study at large: Membership in the Caucasian-associated ancestry cluster was found for around four fifths of about 430 genotyped donors. General study findings and limits: Later on, an analysis tied 15,000 to 20,000 TCR beta sequences to HLA alleles at 0.05 false discovery rate. One variant, a missense change in DCLRE1C, was linked in a later analysis to TCR beta V- and J-gene trimming.

Germline values: CDR1 MNHNS, CDR2 SASEGT. This CDR3 has 17 amino acids. V was clipped by 3 bases and J by 0 bases, with 17 bases between them. Primers included in the PCR were 60 Vbeta and 13 Jbeta primers. Some clones are missing from TCRdb's copy, which holds only in-frame ones; the method was immunoSEQ multiplex PCR. The clone table shows 150,000 to 200,000 clones, with the ten largest holding about 1.2%. Note on this clone: The antigen remains unidentified.

The chain carries TRBV6-1 and TRBJ1-2, with D perhaps TRBD1 (6 bases). This TCR was sampled from a woman in her fifties or sixties in good health and CMV-seronegative. Sequences were obtained from PBMCs. CDR3 protein: CASSDIRTVATNYGYTF. For the CDR3, the DNA is TGTGCCAGCAGTGACATAAGGACAGTCGCTACTAACTATGGCTACACCTTC.